One sample yielded the 31 T cell receptor beta chains listed below, sequenced in a study of T cells in Graves' hyperthyroidism and ophthalmopathy. Using RNA transcripts as the source, TCR beta CDR3 regions were amplified. In the first-round RT-PCR of the TCR CDR3, the HTBI primer set was used. A single record per CDR3 protein comes from TCRdb applying MiXCR to the multiplex PCR reads. The sample lists 35,000 to 45,000 distinct CDR3 sequences, roughly 50% seen once, with about 6.2% in the top ten. The sequenced sample was blood. These receptor sequences come from a woman aged 45 to 65 with Graves' hyperthyroidism that later progressed to Graves' ophthalmopathy.

This clonotype occurred many times. V gene TRBV7-3 combines with J gene TRBJ1-1, with D possibly matching TRBD1 (6 bases). Trimming removed 5 bases from V and 6 bases from J, with 19 bases in between. Germline V gene lookup returns CDR1 SGHTA and CDR2 FQGTGA. CDR3 length: 15 residues. The CDR3 protein is CASSQTGRSKAEAFF. CDR3 bases: TGTGCCAGCAGCCAAACAGGGCGTTCGAAAGCTGAAGCTTTCTTT.

The chain recombines TRBV20-1 with TRBJ1-6, with 7 bases that match TRBD1. CDR1 and CDR2 from the germline V gene are DFQATT and SNEGSKA (reference sequence). The CDR3 loop spans 14 amino acids. J lost 17 bases, V lost 6 bases, and 19 bases had no gene match. In DNA form, the CDR3 reads TGCAGTGCCACGCCGCTGGAGGGGGCCAAAAACATCCACTTT. This gives the protein CSATPLEGAKNIHF.

A note on this clonotype: Because the CDR3 is missing its conserved closing phenylalanine or tryptophan, this is likely a read error. The rearrangement uses TRBV11-3 and TRBJ2-7; D remains unclear. Germline values: CDR1 SGHNT, CDR2 YENEEA. This CDR3 spans 12 amino acids. The CDR3 region is CASSSGYYEQYL. The CDR3, as DNA: TGCGCCAGCAGCTCCGGCTACTACGAGCAGTACCTC.

This clonotype showed up many times. The V and J genes are TRBV11-3 and TRBJ2-5; 7 positions match TRBD2. Germline-derived CDR1 and CDR2 are SGHNT and YENEEA. The V gene end was trimmed by 1 base and the J gene end by 4 bases; junction bases not matched to a gene: 3. The CDR3 covers 14 residues. CDR3 sequence: CASSLGTSGETQYF. CDR3 DNA: TGTGCCAGCAGCTTAGGGACTAGTGGAGAGACCCAGTACTTC. Together with reference TRBV11-3 and TRBJ2-5, the CDR3 gives the full variable domain: EAGVVQSPRYKIIEKKQPVAFWCNPISGHNTLYWYLQNLGQGPELLIRYENEEAVDDSQLPKDRFSAERLKGVDSTLKIQPAELGDSAVYLCASSLGTSGETQYFGPGTRLLVL.

The chain is built from TRBV5-4 and TRBJ1-5; TRBD1 aligns across 8 bases. V gave up 0 bases and J gave up 7 bases; unmatched junction bases: 9. The CDR3 covers 16 residues. Germline CDR1 is SGHNT and CDR2 is YYREEE (reference sequence). Here the CDR3 reads CASSLAGGGIGQPQHF. The CDR3 region has the DNA TGTGCCAGCAGCTTGGCAGGGGGCGGGATAGGACAGCCCCAGCATTTT.

In this sample, this clonotype turned up a few times. This chain joins TRBV18 and TRBJ1-6; a possible D gene is TRBD1 (6 bases). This CDR3 is built from 18 residues. Germline lookup yields CDR1 KGHSH and CDR2 LQKENI. Deletions cut 4 bases from V and 5 bases from J, with 21 bases between. CDR3 in DNA: TGTGCCAGCTCACAATCCTTGCTGGTGGCAGGGGATAATTCACCCCTCCACTTT. Protein: CASSQSLLVAGDNSPLHF. The whole variable domain, filled in from reference TRBV18 and TRBJ1-6, reads NAGVMQNPRHLVRRRGQEARLRCSPMKGHSHVYWYRQLPEEGLKFMVYLQKENIIDESGMPKERFSAEFPKEGPSILRIQQVVRGDSAAYFCASSQSLLVAGDNSPLHFGNGTRLTVT.

This clonotype appeared many times. The J gene is TRBJ1-5, the V gene TRBV6-1, with 9 nucleotides matching TRBD1. The CDR3 consists of 15 residues. From germline, CDR1 is MNHNS and CDR2 SASEGT. The trim removed 1 base at V and 6 bases at J, leaving 4 bases unmatched. CDR3 sequence (DNA): TGTGCCAGCAGTGAAGTGGGACAGGGCACTCAGCCCCAGCATTTT. Its translation is CASSEVGQGTQPQHF.

The V call is TRBV20-1, the J call TRBJ1-1, with 9 bases lining up with TRBD1. The V and J ends lost 5 bases and 5 bases, in that order; junction bases with no gene match: 3. The germline gives CDR1 DFQATT, CDR2 SNEGSKA (reference sequence). CDR3 length: 12 amino acids. The CDR3 spells CSAPDRGTEAFF. As DNA, the CDR3 is TGCAGTGCTCCGGACAGGGGAACTGAAGCTTTCTTT.

The rearrangement joins TRBV7-3 to TRBJ2-3; a weak D match, TRBD1 (6 bases). CDR1 and CDR2 (germline): SGHTA, FQGTGA. V lost 2 bases and J lost 7, with 7 bases in between. The CDR3 length is 12 residues. The CDR3 protein is CASSLQGNTQYF. In DNA form, the CDR3 reads TGTGCCAGCAGCTTACAGGGGAATACGCAGTATTTT.

The chain combines TRBV19 with TRBJ1-6, with D possibly being TRBD1 (5 bases). The V gene's germline CDR1 is LNHDA and CDR2 SQIVND (reference sequence). The V and J ends lost 3 bases and 5 bases respectively, with 8 bases between them. The CDR3 is made up of 14 amino acids. CDR3 nucleotides: TGTGCCAGTAGTATGGGGCGGAATAATTCACCCCTCCACTTT. Residues: CASSMGRNNSPLHF.

The chain links TRBV20-1 to TRBJ1-6, with 12 bases lining up with TRBD1. The CDR3 has 21 residues. Looked up from germline, CDR1 is DFQATT and CDR2 is SNEGSKA (reference sequence). The V gene end was trimmed by 3 bases and the J gene end by 0 bases; junction bases not matched to a gene: 15. CDR3 amino acids: CSARRVVAGTGGSSYNSPLHF. The CDR3 DNA reads TGCAGTGCTAGGCGGGTCGTCGCCGGGACAGGGGGCAGCTCCTATAATTCACCCCTCCACTTT.

Ten or more counts support this clonotype. The CDR3 DNA sequence: TGCAGCGTTGAAGATCGTTCAGGGGTAAACACTGAAGCTTTCTTT. Encoded protein: CSVEDRSGVNTEAFF. The chain is built from TRBV29-1 and TRBJ1-1; the D gene is possibly TRBD1 (6 bases). Germline V lookup: CDR1 SQVTM, CDR2 ANQGSEA. Trimming took 0 bases from V and 2 from J, leaving 13 bases between them. The CDR3 covers 15 residues.

This clonotype showed up many times. The V gene is TRBV7-3, the J gene TRBJ1-1; D is unresolved. The CDR3 length is 12 residues. Germline V gene lookup returns CDR1 SGHTA and CDR2 FQGTGA. Trimming pared 5 bases from V and 6 bases from J, leaving 10 bases between. The CDR3 nucleotides are TGTGCCAGCAGCCTGCCTCCCCCTGAAGCTTTCTTT. It is translated as CASSLPPPEAFF.

Concerning this clonotype: A read error may be the cause here, since a much bigger clone is one base away. The chain is built from TRBV28 and TRBJ2-7, with a tentative D call TRBD2 (5 bases). The CDR3 is 16 residues long. Germline assignment: CDR1 MDHEN and CDR2 SYDVKM. The V and J ends lost 2 bases and 0 bases respectively, with 14 bases between them. The CDR3, as DNA: TGTGCCAGCAGTTTAGATCTAGCCGAAAGCTCCTACGAGCAGTACTTC. Translation gives CASSLDLAESSYEQYF.

In the case of this clonotype: It may be a read error: a sequence one base away is much more abundant. The rearrangement joins TRBV6-2 or TRBV6-3 to TRBJ1-3; 7 nucleotides agree with TRBD1. The CDR3 loop spans 18 amino acids. Germline loops: CDR1 MNHEY, CDR2 SVGEGT. CDR3 protein: CASSYTHRTGVSANTIYF. In DNA form, the CDR3 reads TGTGCCAGCAGTTACACACACAGGACAGGCGTCTCTGCAAACACCATATATTTT.

V gene TRBV20-1 combines with J gene TRBJ1-1; no clear D gene. Germline V gives CDR1 DFQATT, CDR2 SNEGSKA (reference sequence). Trimming removed 5 bases at V and 2 bases at J, with 15 bases between. The CDR3 loop spans 14 amino acids. CDR3 sequence: CSAASIRLNTEAFF. For the CDR3, the DNA is TGCAGTGCTGCCTCCATCCGATTAAACACTGAAGCTTTCTTT.

As regards this clonotype: Since a much larger clone is just one base distant, this may be a read error. The rearrangement joins TRBV6-2 or TRBV6-3 to TRBJ2-1, with D unclear. Germline CDR1 reads MNHEY; CDR2 reads SVGEGT. The CDR3 consists of 18 residues. V lost 2 bases, J lost 9 bases, and 26 bases lay in between. The CDR3 here is CASSYVLSSFSLVGEQFF. The DNA for the CDR3 is TGTGCCAGCAGTTACGTATTGAGTAGCTTCAGTTTGGTGGGTGAGCAGTTCTTC.

This clonotype came up many times. The J gene is TRBJ2-3, the V gene TRBV2; D is ambiguous. This CDR3 has 15 residues. V was clipped by 3 bases and J by 5 bases, with 15 bases between them. The germline V gene encodes CDR1 SNHLY and CDR2 FYNNEI. The DNA for the CDR3 is TGTGCCAGCAGTGACGGATATTCCACTCGAGATACGCAGTATTTT. It encodes CASSDGYSTRDTQYF.

This clonotype is medium-sized by share. This sequence joins TRBV24-1 and TRBJ2-1; D is ambiguous. V was shortened by 1 base and J by 9 bases, with 9 bases between the two germline ends. Germline-derived CDR1 and CDR2 are KGHDR and SFDVKD. This CDR3 has 13 amino acids. The CDR3 bases are TGTGCCACCAGTGATTTTAGTCGCGGTGAGCAGTTCTTC. Amino acid sequence: CATSDFSRGEQFF.

The chain carries TRBV20-1 and TRBJ1-5; tentative D call: TRBD1 (5 bases). Germline assignment: CDR1 DFQATT and CDR2 SNEGSKA (reference sequence). Trimming took off 0 bases at V and 3 bases at J, with 18 bases between the two ends. The CDR3 totals 17 residues. This CDR3 is CSARDHLAGGDNQPQHF. The CDR3 nucleotides read TGCAGTGCTAGAGATCATTTGGCGGGAGGGGACAATCAGCCCCAGCATTTT.

V is TRBV12-3 or TRBV12-4 and J is TRBJ2-3; TRBD1 agrees at 8 bases. Germline trimming cut 3 bases from V and 11 bases from J; bases unmatched to any gene: 13. The CDR3 loop spans 15 amino acids. CDR3 amino acids: CASSFGTGANNEQYF. The DNA for the CDR3 is TGTGCCAGCAGTTTCGGGACAGGAGCAAACAATGAGCAGTATTTT.

This clonotype was detected many times. V usage is TRBV2 and J usage is TRBJ1-5, with 7 bases identical to TRBD1. There are 14 residues in the CDR3. V gave up 8 bases and J gave up 5 bases; unmatched junction bases: 9. The germline V gene has CDR1 SNHLY and CDR2 FYNNEI. The CDR3 loop is CASRYGQADQPQHF. Here the CDR3 DNA reads TGTGCCAGCCGTTATGGACAGGCCGATCAGCCCCAGCATTTT.

The chain combines TRBV10-3 with TRBJ2-1, with D possibly TRBD2 on 6 matching bases. V was trimmed by 2 bases and J by 10 bases, leaving 21 bases between them. From germline, CDR1 is ENHRY and CDR2 SYGVKD. The CDR3 has 16 amino acids. The CDR3 loop is CAISELGGVGTGEQFF. CDR3 bases: TGTGCCATCAGTGAGCTGGGCGGGGTCGGCACCGGGGAGCAGTTCTTC.

This clonotype has a count of ten or more. The J gene is TRBJ1-4, the V gene TRBV30, with a weak D call TRBD1 (5 bases). This CDR3 has 12 residues. Per the germline V gene, CDR1 is GTSNPN and CDR2 is SVGIG (reference sequence). V lost 3 bases, J lost 8 bases, and 10 bases lay in between. CDR3 region: CAWRQGREKLFF. The CDR3 DNA sequence: TGTGCCTGGAGGCAGGGCAGGGAAAAACTGTTTTTT. Complete variable domain (other parts from reference TRBV30 and TRBJ1-4): SQTIHQWPATLVQPVGSPLSLECTVEGTSNPNLYWYRQAAGRGLQLLFYSVGIGQISSEVPQNLSASRPQDRQFILSSKKLLLSDSGFYLCAWRQGREKLFFGSGTQLSVL.

This clonotype is categorized as medium-sized (0.01 to 0.1%). J is TRBJ1-5 and V is TRBV29-1; 7 bases line up with TRBD1. This CDR3 region has 13 residues. Trimming took 4 bases from V and 4 from J; bases not matched to a gene: 4. Germline V lookup: CDR1 SQVTM, CDR2 ANQGSEA. The CDR3 DNA follows: TGCAGCGTTGGACAGGGCTTTAATCAGCCCCAGCATTTT. Its translation is CSVGQGFNQPQHF.

A note on this clonotype: This likely comes from a read error, as the CDR3 has no conserved phenylalanine or tryptophan at its end. No DNA is shown, since the ends of the CDR3 on it are uncertain; the CDR3 is the one TCRdb lists. The V gene is TRBV6-1, the J gene TRBJ2-5; the table's TRBD1 call for D was not verified on the DNA. The CDR3 sequence runs 16 residues, both termini included. Germline V gene data show CDR1 as MNHNS and CDR2 as SASEGT. CDR3 amino acids: CASIHPGQFYGYTFGS.

Ten or more counts support this clonotype. The chain has TRBV20-1 and TRBJ2-7, with 9 bases that match TRBD2. The V segment lost 4 bases and the J segment 4 bases; nucleotides outside the gene matches: 11. Germline V gene lookup returns CDR1 DFQATT and CDR2 SNEGSKA (reference sequence). The CDR3 consists of 15 residues. DNA for the CDR3: TGCAGTGCTACACCCGCGGGGGGGAGTTGGTACGAGCAGTACTTC. This encodes CSATPAGGSWYEQYF.

This clonotype ranks as medium-sized (0.01 to 0.1%). V gene TRBV10-2 combines with J gene TRBJ2-7; the D call may be TRBD1 or TRBD2 (5 bases each). Germline loops: CDR1 WSHSY, CDR2 SAAADI. Trimming shortened V by 0 bases and J by 4 bases, and 16 bases separated the two germline ends. The CDR3 totals 16 residues. In nucleotides, the CDR3 is TGCGCCAGCAGTGAGTCGTGGGACGGGTTCGGTTACGAGCAGTACTTC. Its translation is CASSESWDGFGYEQYF.

The chain recombines TRBV19 with TRBJ1-2; TRBD1 agrees at 8 bases. CDR3 size: 15 residues. From germline, CDR1 is LNHDA and CDR2 SQIVND (reference sequence). Trimming removed 3 bases from V and 6 bases from J; junction bases left unmatched: 9. Here the CDR3 DNA reads TGTGCCAGTAGTATGCTTTGCGGGACAGGCAATGGCTACACCTTC. Its translation: CASSMLCGTGNGYTF.

The V and J genes are TRBV30 and TRBJ1-1, with D unresolved. CDR1 is GTSNPN and CDR2 is SVGIG in the germline V gene (reference sequence). Between the trimmed V and J ends, which lost 4 bases and 1 base, there was a span of 10 bases. The length of the CDR3 is 13 residues. The CDR3 sequence is CAWTSVANTEAFF. In DNA, the CDR3 is TGTGCCTGGACCTCCGTGGCGAACACTGAAGCTTTCTTT.

V gene TRBV19 combines with J gene TRBJ1-5; TRBD1 matches 7 bases. The germline gives CDR1 LNHDA, CDR2 SQIVND (reference sequence). The CDR3 extends over 14 amino acids. With 8 bases clipped from V and 2 bases from J, the junction kept 6 bases outside the gene matches. The chain's CDR3 is CASDDRVGNQPQHF. CDR3 in DNA: TGTGCCAGTGATGACAGGGTTGGCAATCAGCCCCAGCATTTT.